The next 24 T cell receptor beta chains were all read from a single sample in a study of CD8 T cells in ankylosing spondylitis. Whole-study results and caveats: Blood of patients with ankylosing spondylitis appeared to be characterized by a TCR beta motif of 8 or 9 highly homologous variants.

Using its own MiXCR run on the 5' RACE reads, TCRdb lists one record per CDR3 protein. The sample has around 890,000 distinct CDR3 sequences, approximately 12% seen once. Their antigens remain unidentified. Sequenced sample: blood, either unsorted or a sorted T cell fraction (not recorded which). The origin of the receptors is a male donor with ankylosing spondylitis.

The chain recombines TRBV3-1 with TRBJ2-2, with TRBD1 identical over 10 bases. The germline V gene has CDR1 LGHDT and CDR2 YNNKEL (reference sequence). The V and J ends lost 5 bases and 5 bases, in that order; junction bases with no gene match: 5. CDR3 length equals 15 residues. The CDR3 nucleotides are TGTGCCAGCAGCTCAACGGGACAGGGGACCGGGGAGCTGTTTTTT. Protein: CASSSTGQGTGELFF.

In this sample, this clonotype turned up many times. The chain's CDR3 is CSVDLGPYNEQFF. The CDR3 DNA is TGCAGCGTGGACCTTGGGCCCTACAATGAGCAGTTCTTC. The chain joins TRBV29-1 to TRBJ2-1; D remains unclear. Germline V gene lookup returns CDR1 SQVTM and CDR2 ANQGSEA. V lost 6 bases and J lost 2, with 11 bases in between. The length of the CDR3 is 13 residues.

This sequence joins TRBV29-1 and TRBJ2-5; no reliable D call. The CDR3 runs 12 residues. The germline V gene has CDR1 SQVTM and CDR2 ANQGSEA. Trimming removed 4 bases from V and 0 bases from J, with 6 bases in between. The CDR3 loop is CSVATDQETQYF. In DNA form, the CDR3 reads TGCAGCGTTGCAACAGACCAAGAGACCCAGTACTTC.

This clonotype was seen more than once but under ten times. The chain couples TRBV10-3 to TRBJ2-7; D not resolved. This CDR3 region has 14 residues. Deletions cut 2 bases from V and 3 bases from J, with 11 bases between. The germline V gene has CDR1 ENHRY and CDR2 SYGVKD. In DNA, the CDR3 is TGTGCCATCAGTGAGGTTCGGACGGACTACGAGCAGTACTTC. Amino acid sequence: CAISEVRTDYEQYF.

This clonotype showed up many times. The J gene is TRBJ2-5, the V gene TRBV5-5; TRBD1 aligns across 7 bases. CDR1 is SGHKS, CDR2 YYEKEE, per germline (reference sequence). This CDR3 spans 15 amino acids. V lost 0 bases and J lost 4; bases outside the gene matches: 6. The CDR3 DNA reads TGTGCCAGCAGCTTGGAGGGGAACAGGGGAGAGACCCAGTACTTC. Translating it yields CASSLEGNRGETQYF.

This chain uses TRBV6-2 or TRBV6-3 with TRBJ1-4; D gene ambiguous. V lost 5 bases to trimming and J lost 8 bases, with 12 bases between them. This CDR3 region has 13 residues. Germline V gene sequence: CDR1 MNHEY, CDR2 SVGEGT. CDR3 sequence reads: CASSLPPSEKLFF. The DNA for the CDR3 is TGTGCCAGCAGTCTCCCTCCGTCCGAAAAACTGTTTTTT.

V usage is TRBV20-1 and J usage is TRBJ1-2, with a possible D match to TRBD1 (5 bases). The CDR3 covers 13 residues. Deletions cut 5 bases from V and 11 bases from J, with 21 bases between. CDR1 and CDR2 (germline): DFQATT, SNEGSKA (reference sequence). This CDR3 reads CSAPQGPGESYTF. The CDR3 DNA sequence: TGCAGTGCTCCTCAGGGACCGGGAGAGAGTTACACCTTC.

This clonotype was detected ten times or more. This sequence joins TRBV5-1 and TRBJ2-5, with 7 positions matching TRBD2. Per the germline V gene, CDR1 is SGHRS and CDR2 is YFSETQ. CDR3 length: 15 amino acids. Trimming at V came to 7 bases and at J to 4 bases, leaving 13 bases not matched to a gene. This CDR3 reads CASGKEAGMTETQYF. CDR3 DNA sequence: TGCGCCAGCGGGAAGGAAGCGGGAATGACAGAGACCCAGTACTTC. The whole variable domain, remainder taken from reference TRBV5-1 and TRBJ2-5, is KAGVTQTPRYLIKTRGQQVTLSCSPISGHRSVSWYQQTPGQGLQFLFEYFSETQRNKGNFPGRFSGRQFSNSRSEMNVSTLELGDSALYLCASGKEAGMTETQYFGPGTRLLVL.

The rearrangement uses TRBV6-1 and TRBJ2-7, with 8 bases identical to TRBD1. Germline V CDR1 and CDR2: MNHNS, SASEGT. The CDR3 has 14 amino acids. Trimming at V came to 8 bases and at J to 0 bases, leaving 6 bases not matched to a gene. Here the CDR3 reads CASQPGQASYEQYF. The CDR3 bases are TGTGCCAGCCAACCGGGACAGGCCTCCTACGAGCAGTACTTC.

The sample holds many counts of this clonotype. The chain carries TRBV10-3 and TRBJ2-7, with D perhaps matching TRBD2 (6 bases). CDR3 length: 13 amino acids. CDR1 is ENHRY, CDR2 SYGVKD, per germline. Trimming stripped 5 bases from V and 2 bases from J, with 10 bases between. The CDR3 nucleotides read TGTGCCATCAGTCGGGAGACTACCTACGAGCAGTACTTC. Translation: CAISRETTYEQYF.

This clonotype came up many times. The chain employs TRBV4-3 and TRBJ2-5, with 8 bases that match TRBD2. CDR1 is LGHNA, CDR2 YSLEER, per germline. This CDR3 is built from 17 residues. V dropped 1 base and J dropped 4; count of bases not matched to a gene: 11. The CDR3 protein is CASSQVPGLEFSETQYF. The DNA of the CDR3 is TGCGCCAGCAGCCAAGTACCGGGACTAGAGTTTTCAGAGACCCAGTACTTC.

The CDR3 protein is CAIGVRTLPSYEQYF. CDR3 sequence (DNA): TGTGCCATCGGAGTCCGGACACTTCCCTCCTACGAGCAGTACTTC. V is TRBV10-3 and J is TRBJ2-7, with D possibly matching TRBD1 (5 bases). V was trimmed by 8 bases and J by 0 bases, leaving 17 bases between them. CDR3 length: 15 amino acids. From germline, CDR1 is ENHRY and CDR2 SYGVKD.

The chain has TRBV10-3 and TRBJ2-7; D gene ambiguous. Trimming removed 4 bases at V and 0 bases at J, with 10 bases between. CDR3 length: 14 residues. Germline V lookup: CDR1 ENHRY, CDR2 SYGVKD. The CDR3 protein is CAISGGQNSYEQYF. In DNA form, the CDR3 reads TGTGCCATCAGTGGAGGTCAGAACTCCTACGAGCAGTACTTC.

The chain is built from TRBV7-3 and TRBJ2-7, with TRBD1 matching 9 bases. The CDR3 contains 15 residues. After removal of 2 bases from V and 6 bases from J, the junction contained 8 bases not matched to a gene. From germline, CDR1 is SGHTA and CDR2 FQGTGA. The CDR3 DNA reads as TGTGCCAGCAGCTTAGGTGACTACAGGGGGCGCGAGCAGTACTTC. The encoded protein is CASSLGDYRGREQYF.

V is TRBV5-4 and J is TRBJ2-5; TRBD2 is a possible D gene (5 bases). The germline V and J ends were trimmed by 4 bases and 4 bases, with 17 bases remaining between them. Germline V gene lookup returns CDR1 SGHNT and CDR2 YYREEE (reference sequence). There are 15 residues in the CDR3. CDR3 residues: CASSRGRELGETQYF. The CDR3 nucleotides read TGTGCCAGCAGCAGAGGCCGGGAATTAGGAGAGACCCAGTACTTC.

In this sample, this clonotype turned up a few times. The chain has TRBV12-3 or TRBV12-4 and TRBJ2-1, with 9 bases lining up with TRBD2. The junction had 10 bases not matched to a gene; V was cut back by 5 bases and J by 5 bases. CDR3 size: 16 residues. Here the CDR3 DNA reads TGTGCCAGCAGTAAAAACAGCGGGGGGATCCACAATGAGCAGTTCTTC. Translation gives CASSKNSGGIHNEQFF.

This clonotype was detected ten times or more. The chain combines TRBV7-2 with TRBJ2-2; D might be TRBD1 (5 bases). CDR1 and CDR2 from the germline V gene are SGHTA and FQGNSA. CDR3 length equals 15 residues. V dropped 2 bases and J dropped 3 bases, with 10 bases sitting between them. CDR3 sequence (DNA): TGTGCCAGCAGCTTACAGGCAGGGTACACCGGGGAGCTGTTTTTT. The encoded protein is CASSLQAGYTGELFF.

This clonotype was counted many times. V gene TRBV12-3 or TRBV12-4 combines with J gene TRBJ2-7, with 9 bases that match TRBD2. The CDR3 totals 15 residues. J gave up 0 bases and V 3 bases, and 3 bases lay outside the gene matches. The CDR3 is CASSFRAGGSYEQYF. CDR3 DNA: TGTGCCAGCAGTTTTCGAGCGGGGGGCTCCTACGAGCAGTACTTC.

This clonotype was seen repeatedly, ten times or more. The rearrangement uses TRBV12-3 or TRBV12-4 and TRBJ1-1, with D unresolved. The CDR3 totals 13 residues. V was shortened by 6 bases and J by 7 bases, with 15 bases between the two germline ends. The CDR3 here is CASRTARAGEAFF. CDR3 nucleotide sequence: TGTGCCAGCAGAACAGCACGGGCAGGTGAAGCTTTCTTT.

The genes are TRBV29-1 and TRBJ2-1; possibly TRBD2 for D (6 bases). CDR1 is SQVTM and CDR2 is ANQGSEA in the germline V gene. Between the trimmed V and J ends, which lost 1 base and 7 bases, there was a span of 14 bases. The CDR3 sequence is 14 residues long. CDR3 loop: CSVEAQTSGNEQFF. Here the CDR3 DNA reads TGCAGCGTTGAAGCTCAGACTAGTGGTAATGAGCAGTTCTTC.

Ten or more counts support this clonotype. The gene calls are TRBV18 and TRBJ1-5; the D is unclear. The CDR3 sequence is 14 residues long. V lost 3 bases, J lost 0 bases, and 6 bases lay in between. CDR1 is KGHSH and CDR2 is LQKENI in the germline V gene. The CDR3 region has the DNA TGTGCCAGCTCACCTACAGATAGCAATCAGCCCCAGCATTTT. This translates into CASSPTDSNQPQHF.

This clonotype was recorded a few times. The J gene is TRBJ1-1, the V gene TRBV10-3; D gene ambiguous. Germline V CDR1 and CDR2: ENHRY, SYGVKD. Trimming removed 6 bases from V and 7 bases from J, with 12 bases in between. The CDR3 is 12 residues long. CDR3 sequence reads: CAISLDYSEAFF. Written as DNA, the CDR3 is TGTGCCATCAGCCTGGATTACAGTGAAGCTTTCTTT.

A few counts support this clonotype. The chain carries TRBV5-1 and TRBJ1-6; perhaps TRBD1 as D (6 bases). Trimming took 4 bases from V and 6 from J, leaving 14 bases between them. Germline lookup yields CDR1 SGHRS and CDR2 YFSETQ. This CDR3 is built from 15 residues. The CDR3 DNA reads TGCGCCAGCAGCAGGGACAATCCACGTAATTCACCCCTCCACTTT. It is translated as CASSRDNPRNSPLHF.

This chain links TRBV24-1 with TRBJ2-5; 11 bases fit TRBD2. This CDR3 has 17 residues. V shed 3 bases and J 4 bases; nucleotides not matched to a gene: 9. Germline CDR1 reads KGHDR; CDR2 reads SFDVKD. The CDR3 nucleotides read TGTGCCACCAGTGATGTGTATAGCGGGGGGGCCAGAGAGACCCAGTACTTC. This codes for CATSDVYSGGARETQYF.